The rows below give T cell receptor beta chains drawn from one sample of a study of T cells after posttransplantation cyclophosphamide. Clones were sequenced by immunoSEQ multiplex PCR, and TCRdb holds only the in-frame ones, with some missing. The table has 20,000 or so clones, about nine tenths seen once. Material: PBMCs, obtained after allogeneic stem cell transplant with posttransplant cyclophosphamide. Receptors were obtained from a female patient in her forties or fifties who received an allogeneic stem cell transplant from a related donor, was CMV-positive, and had no GVHD. A subset of T cells may come from the graft donor. Both conserved end residues are part of each CDR3. A D gene is named only where the DNA matches it firmly. Not all rows give a size; the values are once, few, many and, for expanded clones, a class.

CDR3nt: TGTGCCAGCAGCATCGGGACACTCACCAATACGCAGTATTTT
CDR3aa: CASSIGTLTNTQYF
v_gene: TRBV7-9
d_gene: .
abundance: .
j_gene: TRBJ2-3

CDR3nt: TGCGCCAGCAGCTTAGGGACTAGCGGTAATGAGCAGTTCTTC
CDR3aa: CASSLGTSGNEQFF
v_gene: TRBV5-1
d_gene: TRBD2
abundance: .
j_gene: TRBJ2-1

CDR3nt: TGCAGCGCTATACTAGCGGGAGGGGATACGCAGTATTTT
CDR3aa: CSAILAGGDTQYF
v_gene: TRBV29-1
d_gene: TRBD2
abundance: .
j_gene: TRBJ2-3

CDR3nt: TGTGCCAGCAGCGGGGGAGGAGGCAATCAGCCCCAGCATTTT
CDR3aa: CASSGGGGNQPQHF
v_gene: TRBV9
d_gene: .
abundance: .
j_gene: TRBJ1-5

CDR3nt: TGTGCCAGCAGCCCAAGACTAGCGGGAGCGGATGAGCAGTTCTTC
CDR3aa: CASSPRLAGADEQFF
v_gene: TRBV7-2
d_gene: TRBD2
abundance: .
j_gene: TRBJ2-1

CDR3nt: TGTGCCAGCAGTAACCACGACAGGAGGATCTCCAATGAGCAGTTCTTC
CDR3aa: CASSNHDRRISNEQFF
v_gene: TRBV14
d_gene: .
abundance: .
j_gene: TRBJ2-1

CDR3nt: TGTGCCAGCAGCTTCCGGACAGGGAACACTGAAGCTTTCTTT
CDR3aa: CASSFRTGNTEAFF
v_gene: TRBV13
d_gene: TRBD1
abundance: .
j_gene: TRBJ1-1

CDR3nt: TGTGCCACCAAAGGGGAGGGGCAGCGGCGCAATGAGCAGTTCTTC
CDR3aa: CATKGEGQRRNEQFF
v_gene: TRBV28
d_gene: TRBD2
abundance: once
j_gene: TRBJ2-1

CDR3nt: TGTGCCAGTAGATTTCTAGCGGACAATGAGCAGTTCTTC
CDR3aa: CASRFLADNEQFF
v_gene: TRBV19
d_gene: TRBD2
abundance: .
j_gene: TRBJ2-1

CDR3nt: TGTGCCAGTAGTATAGACCTTATACGGGAGCAGTACTTC
CDR3aa: CASSIDLIREQYF
v_gene: TRBV19
d_gene: .
abundance: .
j_gene: TRBJ2-7

CDR3nt: TGTGCCAGCAGCTCCATTTTAGGACTAGCGGGCTCCTACGAGCAGTACTTC
CDR3aa: CASSSILGLAGSYEQYF
v_gene: TRBV11-2
d_gene: TRBD2
abundance: .
j_gene: TRBJ2-7

CDR3nt: TGTGCCAGCAGTTCCCAGACTAGCGGGAGGCGGGCAGATACGCAGTATTTT
CDR3aa: CASSSQTSGRRADTQYF
v_gene: TRBV7-9
d_gene: TRBD2
abundance: .
j_gene: TRBJ2-3

CDR3nt: TGTGCCAGCAGACCCGACAGGGTCGCTGAAGCTTTCTTT
CDR3aa: CASRPDRVAEAFF
v_gene: TRBV6-5
d_gene: TRBD1
abundance: .
j_gene: TRBJ1-1

CDR3nt: TGTGCCAGCAGCCTACAGGTATCTTTATCCTACGAGCAGTACTTC
CDR3aa: CASSLQVSLSYEQYF
v_gene: TRBV7-2
d_gene: .
abundance: .
j_gene: TRBJ2-7

CDR3nt: TGTGCCAGCAGCTGGAGCGGGATGGGATACAATGAGCAGTTCTTC
CDR3aa: CASSWSGMGYNEQFF
v_gene: TRBV5-4
d_gene: TRBD2
abundance: .
j_gene: TRBJ2-1

CDR3nt: TGTGCCAGTAGCCCTGACCCGGGAGAGACCCAGTACTTC
CDR3aa: CASSPDPGETQYF
v_gene: TRBV19
d_gene: .
abundance: .
j_gene: TRBJ2-5

CDR3nt: TGCAGCGTTGAACCCTGGATCGGGACAGGCAATGAGCAGTTCTTC
CDR3aa: CSVEPWIGTGNEQFF
v_gene: TRBV29-1
d_gene: TRBD1
abundance: few
j_gene: TRBJ2-1

CDR3nt: TGTGCCAGCAGTTCCCCCGGGACTGTCCCCTACGAGCAGTACTTC
CDR3aa: CASSSPGTVPYEQYF
v_gene: TRBV28
d_gene: .
abundance: .
j_gene: TRBJ2-7

CDR3nt: TGCGCCACAAGGTGGGGGGGCGAAAACACTGAAGCTTTCTTT
CDR3aa: CATRWGGENTEAFF
v_gene: TRBV23-1
d_gene: .
abundance: few
j_gene: TRBJ1-1

CDR3nt: TGTGCCAGCAGCTTCGTCGGTTTGGTCACTGAAGCTTTCTTT
CDR3aa: CASSFVGLVTEAFF
v_gene: TRBV7-9
d_gene: .
abundance: .
j_gene: TRBJ1-1

CDR3nt: TGTGCCAGCAGTTTGGCCCTCAGGGTTCCATCCCACGAGCAGTACTTC
CDR3aa: CASSLALRVPSHEQYF
v_gene: TRBV28
d_gene: .
abundance: .
j_gene: TRBJ2-7

CDR3nt: TGTGCCAGCAGCTTAAGATGGGGCTCCTCTGGAAACACCATATATTTT
CDR3aa: CASSLRWGSSGNTIYF
v_gene: TRBV7-2
d_gene: .
abundance: few
j_gene: TRBJ1-3

CDR3nt: TGCGCCAGCAGCCAAGCCGGGACAGGGGTTGGCGAGCAGTACTTC
CDR3aa: CASSQAGTGVGEQYF
v_gene: TRBV4-3
d_gene: TRBD1
abundance: .
j_gene: TRBJ2-7